A selection of T cell receptor beta chains follows, all from one sample in a study of T cell repertoires in cytomegalovirus infection. TCRdb ran MiXCR on the reads and lists one entry per CDR3 protein. The sample lists approximately 500,000 distinct CDR3 sequences, approximately 16% occurring once. The sequenced sample was CD8+ T cells from PBMCs. The receptor source for this set is a human donor in good health (CMV status not recorded). Some clones in this sample may be carry-over from other donors' samples. Both conserved end residues are trimmed from each CDR3. Fields, in order: V gene, J gene, CDR3 protein.

v_call: TRBV11-2
j_call: TRBJ2-6
cdr3_aa: ASSLGVGARVLT

v_call: TRBV19
j_call: TRBJ2-7
cdr3_aa: ASSEGQGDNEQY

v_call: TRBV5-6
j_call: TRBJ1-1
cdr3_aa: ASSLALTGNTEAF

v_call: TRBV12-5
j_call: TRBJ1-1
cdr3_aa: ASGLSRLGEAF

v_call: TRBV28
j_call: TRBJ2-1
cdr3_aa: ASSSPRLAGVAGRSYNEQF

v_call: TRBV27
j_call: TRBJ2-7
cdr3_aa: ASSRPGTGGSEQY

v_call: TRBV11-2
j_call: TRBJ1-1
cdr3_aa: ASSLEGALMNTEAF

v_call: TRBV27
j_call: TRBJ2-6
cdr3_aa: ASSLRANVLT

v_call: TRBV20-1
j_call: TRBJ1-2
cdr3_aa: SAPKQGTTYGYT

v_call: TRBV20-1
j_call: TRBJ2-5
cdr3_aa: SARSGGVLAETQY

v_call: TRBV7-3
j_call: TRBJ2-7
cdr3_aa: ASSSPGRDYEQY

v_call: TRBV27
j_call: TRBJ2-1
cdr3_aa: ASNHGTSLPIDEQF

v_call: TRBV12-3/TRBV12-4
j_call: TRBJ1-6
cdr3_aa: ASSLPYYGGGDSPLH

v_call: TRBV6-5
j_call: TRBJ2-1
cdr3_aa: ASSYSSPIDNEQF

v_call: TRBV9
j_call: TRBJ2-2
cdr3_aa: ASSVAGTGAVGELF

v_call: TRBV23-1
j_call: TRBJ1-1
cdr3_aa: ASSLGLVNTEAF

v_call: TRBV9
j_call: TRBJ1-2
cdr3_aa: ASSVASSGYT

v_call: TRBV5-6
j_call: TRBJ2-5
cdr3_aa: ASSLPLEGQGETQY

v_call: TRBV10-2
j_call: TRBJ2-1
cdr3_aa: ASQQSSYNEQF

v_call: TRBV5-1
j_call: TRBJ1-6
cdr3_aa: ASSLQGENNSPLH

v_call: TRBV29-1
j_call: TRBJ2-7
cdr3_aa: SVEVAGGWGEQY

v_call: TRBV7-8
j_call: TRBJ2-4
cdr3_aa: ASSSSAGLGGAKNIQY

v_call: TRBV10-3
j_call: TRBJ1-2
cdr3_aa: AISVSGKTNYGYT

v_call: TRBV5-1
j_call: TRBJ2-5
cdr3_aa: ASSSPTSGRAQETQY

v_call: TRBV7-9
j_call: TRBJ1-2
cdr3_aa: ASSLDSRDYT

v_call: TRBV30
j_call: TRBJ1-1
cdr3_aa: AWRRSKAF

v_call: TRBV7-3
j_call: TRBJ2-1
cdr3_aa: ASSLGLAVYNEQF

v_call: TRBV6-5
j_call: TRBJ2-6
cdr3_aa: ASSYSDSGANVLT

v_call: TRBV19
j_call: TRBJ2-7
cdr3_aa: ASSYSGTGVVYEQY

v_call: TRBV7-9
j_call: TRBJ2-2
cdr3_aa: ASSTTNTGELF

v_call: TRBV7-6
j_call: TRBJ1-4
cdr3_aa: ASSPDRVGEKLF

v_call: TRBV6-5
j_call: TRBJ2-1
cdr3_aa: ASSYGRGDEQF

v_call: TRBV6-1
j_call: TRBJ1-3
cdr3_aa: ASSPIRGSGNTIY

v_call: TRBV5-1
j_call: TRBJ2-4
cdr3_aa: ASSQPGLAERGENIQY

v_call: TRBV6-1
j_call: TRBJ2-5
cdr3_aa: AMEGPEIDPRTQY

v_call: TRBV5-1
j_call: TRBJ2-5
cdr3_aa: ASSSDLAGVETQY

v_call: TRBV2
j_call: TRBJ1-5
cdr3_aa: ASSGSETSNQPQH

v_call: TRBV6-6
j_call: TRBJ1-1
cdr3_aa: ASTINMNTEAF

v_call: TRBV6-1
j_call: TRBJ2-5
cdr3_aa: ASIPPDSPTQY

v_call: TRBV5-4
j_call: TRBJ2-7
cdr3_aa: ASSLQGYREQY

v_call: TRBV20-1
j_call: TRBJ2-7
cdr3_aa: SAREGLNYEQY

v_call: TRBV6-1
j_call: TRBJ2-5
cdr3_aa: ASRLTSGGLQETQY

v_call: TRBV9
j_call: TRBJ1-1
cdr3_aa: ASSVGGGRGDTEAF

v_call: TRBV12-3/TRBV12-4
j_call: TRBJ1-5
cdr3_aa: ASSLPGYNQPQH

v_call: TRBV2
j_call: TRBJ1-4
cdr3_aa: ASSVPPNEGNEKLF

v_call: TRBV2
j_call: TRBJ1-2
cdr3_aa: ASSGSLNYGYT

v_call: TRBV12-3/TRBV12-4
j_call: TRBJ2-7
cdr3_aa: ASRSSAFATYEQY

v_call: TRBV7-9
j_call: TRBJ2-1
cdr3_aa: ASSPRGSSYNEQF

v_call: TRBV7-3
j_call: TRBJ2-1
cdr3_aa: ASSHLESGSLDEQF

v_call: TRBV6-1
j_call: TRBJ2-7
cdr3_aa: ASSGPIKYEQY

v_call: TRBV27
j_call: TRBJ1-1
cdr3_aa: ASSLGWDTEAF

v_call: TRBV7-9
j_call: TRBJ2-3
cdr3_aa: ASSLPSEDTQY

v_call: TRBV18
j_call: TRBJ1-5
cdr3_aa: ASSSEGDIQPQH

v_call: TRBV10-3
j_call: TRBJ2-7
cdr3_aa: AISMAQGRSYEQY